The clone carrying this T cell receptor (beta chain) was seen once. The sample comes from a study of blood T cell repertoires in COVID-19. About the research overall: Specimens from acute and convalescent COVID-19 originated in the United States, Italy and Spain.

Original handling: Scientists estimated how many nucleated cells there were by amplifying reference gene primers. Produced via immunoSEQ multiplex PCR; TCRdb's table is partial and in-frame only. The DNA was the basis for D and trimming; V, J and clone size are from that table. The table records some 220,000 clones, around 80% of them present only once. The CDR3 extends over 17 amino acids. Per germline, CDR1 LGHDT and CDR2 YNNKEL (reference sequence). Trimming at V came to 5 bases and at J to 6 bases, leaving 12 bases not matched to a gene. This receptor was identified in a woman in her 70s with acute or convalescent COVID-19. The sample comprised peripheral blood. This chain links TRBV3-1 (or the pseudogene TRBV3-2) with TRBJ2-1; TRBD1 matches 11 bases. CDR3 DNA sequence: TGTGCCAGCAGCTCAGCTGGCGGGACAGGGGGGGGCAATGAGCAGTTCTTC. As protein: CASSSAGGTGGGNEQFF.